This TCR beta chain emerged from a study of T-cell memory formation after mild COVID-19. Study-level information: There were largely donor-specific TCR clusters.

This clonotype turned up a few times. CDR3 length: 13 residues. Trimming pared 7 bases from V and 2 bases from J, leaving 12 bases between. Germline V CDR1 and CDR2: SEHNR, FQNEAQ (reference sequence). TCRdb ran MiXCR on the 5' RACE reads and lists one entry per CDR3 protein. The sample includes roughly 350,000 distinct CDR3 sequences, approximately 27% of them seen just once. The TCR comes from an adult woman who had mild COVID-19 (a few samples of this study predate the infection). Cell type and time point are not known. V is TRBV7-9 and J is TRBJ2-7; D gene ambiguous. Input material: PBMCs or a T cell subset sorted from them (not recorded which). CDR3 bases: TGTGCCAGCACAAGAGAGTTTACCTACGAGCAGTACTTC. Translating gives CASTREFTYEQYF.